This T cell receptor (beta chain) stems from a study of T-cell memory formation after mild COVID-19. The study, taken as a whole, reports: Day 15 to 85 contracting clones showed balanced CD4/CD8; day 15 to 37 expanders favored CD4+.

The ends lost 0 bases at V and 2 bases at J; junction bases unmatched: 4. This CDR3 comprises 16 residues. Germline-derived CDR1 and CDR2 are PRHDT and FYEKMQ (reference sequence). A remark on this clonotype: Its target is unknown.

Sample barcodes and UMIs were carried by the TCR alpha and TCR beta cDNA libraries that 5'RACE generated with constant-segment primers. TCRdb reanalysed the 5' RACE reads using MiXCR and keeps one entry per CDR3 protein. The table has some 110,000 distinct CDR3 sequences, 15% to 20% seen once. Input material: PBMCs or a T cell subset sorted from them (not recorded which). The chain is built from TRBV13 and TRBJ1-3; 7 bases agree with TRBD1. This TCR derives from an adult woman who had mild COVID-19 (a few samples of this study predate the infection). Cell type and time point are not known. In DNA form, the CDR3 reads TGTGCCAGCAGCTTAGGGAGGACAGGAGCTGGAAACACCATATATTTT. Translating it yields CASSLGRTGAGNTIYF.